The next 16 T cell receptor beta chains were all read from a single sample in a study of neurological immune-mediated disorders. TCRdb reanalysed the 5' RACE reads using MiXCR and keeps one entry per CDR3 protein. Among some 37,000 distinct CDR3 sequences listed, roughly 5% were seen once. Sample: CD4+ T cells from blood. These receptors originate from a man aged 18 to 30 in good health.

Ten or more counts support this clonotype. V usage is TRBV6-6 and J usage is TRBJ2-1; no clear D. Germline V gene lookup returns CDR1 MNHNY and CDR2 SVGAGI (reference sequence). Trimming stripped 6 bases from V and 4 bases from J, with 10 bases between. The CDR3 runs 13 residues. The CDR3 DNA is TGTGCCAGCAGGTCAAGGGTGTACAATGAGCAGTTCTTC. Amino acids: CASRSRVYNEQFF.

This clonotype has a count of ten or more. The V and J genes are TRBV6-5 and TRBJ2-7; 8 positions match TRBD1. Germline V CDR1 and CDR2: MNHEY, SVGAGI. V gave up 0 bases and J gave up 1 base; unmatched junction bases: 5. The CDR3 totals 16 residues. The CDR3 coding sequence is TGTGCCAGCAGTTACTCCGGGACAGGCCCATCCTACGAGCAGTACTTC. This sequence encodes CASSYSGTGPSYEQYF.

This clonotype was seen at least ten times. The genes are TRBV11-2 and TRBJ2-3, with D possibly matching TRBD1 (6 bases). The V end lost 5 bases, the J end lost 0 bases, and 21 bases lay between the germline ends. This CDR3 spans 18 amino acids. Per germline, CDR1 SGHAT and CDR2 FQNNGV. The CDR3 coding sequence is TGTGCCAGCAGCCCCTCTCCCTTCCGGACAGCTAGCACAGATACGCAGTATTTT. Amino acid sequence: CASSPSPFRTASTDTQYF.

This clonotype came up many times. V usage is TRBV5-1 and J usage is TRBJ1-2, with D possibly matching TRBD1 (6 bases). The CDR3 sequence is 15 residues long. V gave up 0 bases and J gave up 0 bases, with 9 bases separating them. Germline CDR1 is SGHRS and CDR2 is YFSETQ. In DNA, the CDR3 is TGCGCCAGCAGCTTGGAGGGGGAAGCTAACTATGGCTACACCTTC. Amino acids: CASSLEGEANYGYTF. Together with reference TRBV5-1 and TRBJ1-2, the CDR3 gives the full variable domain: KAGVTQTPRYLIKTRGQQVTLSCSPISGHRSVSWYQQTPGQGLQFLFEYFSETQRNKGNFPGRFSGRQFSNSRSEMNVSTLELGDSALYLCASSLEGEANYGYTFGSGTRLTVV.

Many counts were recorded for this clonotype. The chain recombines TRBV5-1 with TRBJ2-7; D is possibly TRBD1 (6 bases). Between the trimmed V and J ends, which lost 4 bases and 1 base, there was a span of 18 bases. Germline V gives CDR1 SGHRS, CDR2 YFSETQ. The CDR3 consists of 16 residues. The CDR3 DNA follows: TGCGCCAGCAGCGACCTATCCCAGGGGAATTCCTACGAGCAGTACTTC. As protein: CASSDLSQGNSYEQYF.

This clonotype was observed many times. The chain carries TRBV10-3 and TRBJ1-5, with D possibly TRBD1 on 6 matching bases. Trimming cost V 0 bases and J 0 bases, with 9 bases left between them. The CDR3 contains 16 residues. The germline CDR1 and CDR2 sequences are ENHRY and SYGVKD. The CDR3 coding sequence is TGTGCCATCAGTGAGTCCGGCAGGGGTAGCAATCAGCCCCAGCATTTT. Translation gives CAISESGRGSNQPQHF.

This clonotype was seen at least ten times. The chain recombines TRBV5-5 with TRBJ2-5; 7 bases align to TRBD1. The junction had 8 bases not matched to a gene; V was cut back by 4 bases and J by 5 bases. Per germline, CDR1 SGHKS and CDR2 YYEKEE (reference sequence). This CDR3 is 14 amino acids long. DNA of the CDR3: TGTGCCAGCAGCCTAGAACAGGGGTTTGAGACCCAGTACTTC. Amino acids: CASSLEQGFETQYF.

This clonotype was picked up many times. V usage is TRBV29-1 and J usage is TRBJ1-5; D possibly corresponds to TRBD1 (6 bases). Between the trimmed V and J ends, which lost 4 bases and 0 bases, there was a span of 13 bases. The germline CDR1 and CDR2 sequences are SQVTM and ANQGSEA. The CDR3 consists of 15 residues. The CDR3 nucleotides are TGCAGCGTTGTCGTGTCAGGGGATAGCAATCAGCCCCAGCATTTT. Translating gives CSVVVSGDSNQPQHF.

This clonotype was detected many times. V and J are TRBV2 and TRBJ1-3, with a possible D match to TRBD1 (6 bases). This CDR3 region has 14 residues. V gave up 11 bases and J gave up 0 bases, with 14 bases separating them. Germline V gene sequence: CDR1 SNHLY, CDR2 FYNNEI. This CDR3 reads CAGPRQVSGNTIYF. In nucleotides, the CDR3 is TGTGCCGGACCGAGACAGGTCTCTGGAAACACCATATATTTT.

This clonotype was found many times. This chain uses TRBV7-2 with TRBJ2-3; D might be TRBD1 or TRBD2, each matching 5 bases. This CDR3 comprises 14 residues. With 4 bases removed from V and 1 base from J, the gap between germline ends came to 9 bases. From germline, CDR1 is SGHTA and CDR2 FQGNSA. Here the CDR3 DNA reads TGTGCCAGCAGCTCGCCGGGACGCACAGATACGCAGTATTTT. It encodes CASSSPGRTDTQYF.

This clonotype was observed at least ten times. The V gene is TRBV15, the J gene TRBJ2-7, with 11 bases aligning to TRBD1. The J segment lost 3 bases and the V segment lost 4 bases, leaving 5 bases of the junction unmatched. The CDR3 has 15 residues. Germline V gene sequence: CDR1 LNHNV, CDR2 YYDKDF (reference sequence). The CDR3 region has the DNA TGTGCCACCAGCACTGGGACAGGGGGATACTACGAGCAGTACTTC. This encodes CATSTGTGGYYEQYF.

For the CDR3, the DNA is TGCGCCAGCAGACTGACTAGCGGGGAGGGGACCCAGTACTTC. Translation gives CASRLTSGEGTQYF. V gene TRBV5-1 combines with J gene TRBJ2-5; 11 bases line up with TRBD2. V shed 5 bases and J 7 bases; nucleotides not matched to a gene: 7. The CDR3 runs to 14 residues. Germline loops: CDR1 SGHRS, CDR2 YFSETQ.

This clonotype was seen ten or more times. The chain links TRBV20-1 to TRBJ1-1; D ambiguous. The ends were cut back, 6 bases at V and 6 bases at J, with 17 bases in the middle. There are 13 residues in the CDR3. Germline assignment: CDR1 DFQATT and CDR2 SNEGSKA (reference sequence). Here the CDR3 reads CSAAARGFAEAFF. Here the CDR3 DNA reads TGCAGTGCCGCCGCCCGCGGGTTCGCTGAAGCTTTCTTT.

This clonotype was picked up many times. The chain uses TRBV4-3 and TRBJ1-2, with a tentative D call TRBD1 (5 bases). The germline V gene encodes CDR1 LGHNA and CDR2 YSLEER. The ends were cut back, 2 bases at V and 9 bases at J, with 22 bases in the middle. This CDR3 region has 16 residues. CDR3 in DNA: TGCGCCAGCAGCCAATCCCCTGGGCAGTGGGGGATGAGCTACACCTTC. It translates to CASSQSPGQWGMSYTF.

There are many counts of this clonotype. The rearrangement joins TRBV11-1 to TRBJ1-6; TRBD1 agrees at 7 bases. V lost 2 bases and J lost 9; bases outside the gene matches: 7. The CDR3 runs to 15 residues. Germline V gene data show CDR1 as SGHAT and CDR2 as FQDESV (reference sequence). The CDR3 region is CASSLRYRGSSPLHF. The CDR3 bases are TGTGCCAGCAGCTTACGGTACAGGGGTTCTTCACCCCTCCACTTT.

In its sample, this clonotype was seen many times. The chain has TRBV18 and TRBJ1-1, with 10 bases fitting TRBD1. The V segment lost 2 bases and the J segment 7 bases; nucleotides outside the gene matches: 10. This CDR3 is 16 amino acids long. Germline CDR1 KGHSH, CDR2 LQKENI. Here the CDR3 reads CASSPRQGAVSGEAFF. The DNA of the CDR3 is TGTGCCAGCTCACCAAGACAGGGGGCTGTTTCGGGTGAAGCTTTCTTT. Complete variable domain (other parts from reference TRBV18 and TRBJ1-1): NAGVMQNPRHLVRRRGQEARLRCSPMKGHSHVYWYRQLPEEGLKFMVYLQKENIIDESGMPKERFSAEFPKEGPSILRIQQVVRGDSAAYFCASSPRQGAVSGEAFFGQGTRLTVV.